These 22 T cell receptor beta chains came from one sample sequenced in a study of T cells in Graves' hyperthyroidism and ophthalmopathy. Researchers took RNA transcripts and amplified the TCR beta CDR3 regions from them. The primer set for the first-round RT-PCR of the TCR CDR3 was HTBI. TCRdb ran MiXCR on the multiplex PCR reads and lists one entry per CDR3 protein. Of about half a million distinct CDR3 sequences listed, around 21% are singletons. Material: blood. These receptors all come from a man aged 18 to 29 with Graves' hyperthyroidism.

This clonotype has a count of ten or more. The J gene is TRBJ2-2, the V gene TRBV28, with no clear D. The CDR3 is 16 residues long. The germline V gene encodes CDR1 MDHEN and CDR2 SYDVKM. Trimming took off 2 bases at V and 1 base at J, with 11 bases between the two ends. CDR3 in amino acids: CASSLEIQENTGELFF. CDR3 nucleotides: TGTGCCAGCAGTTTAGAGATCCAGGAGAACACCGGGGAGCTGTTTTTT.

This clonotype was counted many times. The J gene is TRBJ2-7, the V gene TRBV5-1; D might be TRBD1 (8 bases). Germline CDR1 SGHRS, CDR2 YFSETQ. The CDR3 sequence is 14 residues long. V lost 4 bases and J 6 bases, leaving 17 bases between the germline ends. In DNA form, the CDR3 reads TGCGCCAGCAGCGGGAACAGGGGGGGCCGCGAGCAGTACTTC. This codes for CASSGNRGGREQYF.

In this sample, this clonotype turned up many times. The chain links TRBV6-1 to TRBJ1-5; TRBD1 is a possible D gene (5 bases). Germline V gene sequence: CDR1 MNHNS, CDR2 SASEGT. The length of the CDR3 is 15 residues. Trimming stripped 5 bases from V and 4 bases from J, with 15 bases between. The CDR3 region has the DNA TGTGCCAGCAGTCCCTCCGGGGGAAGTAATCAGCCCCAGCATTTT. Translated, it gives CASSPSGGSNQPQHF.

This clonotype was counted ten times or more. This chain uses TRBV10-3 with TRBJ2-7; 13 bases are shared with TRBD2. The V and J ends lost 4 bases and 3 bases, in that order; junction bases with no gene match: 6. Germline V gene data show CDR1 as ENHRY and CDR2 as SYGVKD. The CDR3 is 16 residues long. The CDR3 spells CAISGGTSGANYEQYF. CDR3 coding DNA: TGTGCCATCAGTGGAGGGACTAGCGGGGCCAACTACGAGCAGTACTTC.

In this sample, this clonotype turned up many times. CDR3 region: CATSRETGEGNTEAFF. For the CDR3, the DNA is TGTGCCACCAGCAGAGAGACAGGGGAGGGGAACACTGAAGCTTTCTTT. The rearrangement uses TRBV15 and TRBJ1-1; 8 bases line up with TRBD1. This CDR3 region has 16 residues. CDR1 is LNHNV and CDR2 is YYDKDF in the germline V gene (reference sequence). V trimming: 0 bases; J trimming: 1 base; junction bases outside the gene matches: 4.

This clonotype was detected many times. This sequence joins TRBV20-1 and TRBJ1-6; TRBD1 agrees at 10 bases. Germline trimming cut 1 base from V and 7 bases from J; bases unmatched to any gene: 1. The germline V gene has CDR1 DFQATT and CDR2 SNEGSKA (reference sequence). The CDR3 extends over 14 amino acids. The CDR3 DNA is TGCAGTGCTAGAGGACAGGGGGCCAATTCACCCCTCCACTTT. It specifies CSARGQGANSPLHF.

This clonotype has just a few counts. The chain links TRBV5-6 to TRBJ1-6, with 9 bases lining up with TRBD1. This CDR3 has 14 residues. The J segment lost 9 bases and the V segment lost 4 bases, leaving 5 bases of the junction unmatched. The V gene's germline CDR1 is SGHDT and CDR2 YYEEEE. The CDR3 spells CASSKDRGVSPLHF. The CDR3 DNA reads TGTGCCAGCAGCAAGGACAGGGGAGTTTCACCCCTCCACTTT.

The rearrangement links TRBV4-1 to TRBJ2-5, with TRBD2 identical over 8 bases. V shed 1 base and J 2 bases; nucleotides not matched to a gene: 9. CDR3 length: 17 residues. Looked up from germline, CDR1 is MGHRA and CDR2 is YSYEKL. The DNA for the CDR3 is TGCGCCAGCAGCCAAGGAGAGGGACCGGGGGGGCAAGAGACCCAGTACTTC. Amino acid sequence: CASSQGEGPGGQETQYF.

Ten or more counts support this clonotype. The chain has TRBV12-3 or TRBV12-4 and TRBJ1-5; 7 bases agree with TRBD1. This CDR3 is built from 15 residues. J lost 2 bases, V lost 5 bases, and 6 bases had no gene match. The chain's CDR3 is CASSITGEGNQPQHF. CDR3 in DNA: TGTGCCAGCAGTATTACAGGGGAGGGCAATCAGCCCCAGCATTTT.

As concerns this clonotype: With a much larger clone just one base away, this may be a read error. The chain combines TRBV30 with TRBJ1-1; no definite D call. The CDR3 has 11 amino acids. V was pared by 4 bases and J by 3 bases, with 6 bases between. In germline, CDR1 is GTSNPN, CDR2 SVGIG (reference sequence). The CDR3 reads CAWTEDTEAFF. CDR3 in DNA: TGTGCCTGGACTGAAGACACTGAAGCTTTCTTT.

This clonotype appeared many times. The CDR3 spells CASSSTGGEETQYF. In DNA, the CDR3 is TGTGCCAGCAGCTCCACAGGGGGGGAAGAGACCCAGTACTTC. The gene calls are TRBV7-3 and TRBJ2-5; weak D call: TRBD1 (8 bases). Germline loops: CDR1 SGHTA, CDR2 FQGTGA. There are 14 residues in the CDR3. The germline V and J ends were trimmed by 4 bases and 3 bases, with 12 bases remaining between them.

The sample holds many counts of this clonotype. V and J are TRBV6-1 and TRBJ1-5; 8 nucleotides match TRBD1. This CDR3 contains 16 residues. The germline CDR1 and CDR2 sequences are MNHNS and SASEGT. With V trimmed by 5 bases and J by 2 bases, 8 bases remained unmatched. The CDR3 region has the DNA TGTGCCAGCAGTCAGACAGGGGTTGGTGGCAATCAGCCCCAGCATTTT. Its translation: CASSQTGVGGNQPQHF.

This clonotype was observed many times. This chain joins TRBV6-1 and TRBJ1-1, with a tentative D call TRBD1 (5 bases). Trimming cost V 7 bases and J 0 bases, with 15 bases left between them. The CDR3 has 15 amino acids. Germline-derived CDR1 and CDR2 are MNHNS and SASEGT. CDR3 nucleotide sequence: TGTGCCAGCACCATAAACAGGCACATGAACACTGAAGCTTTCTTT. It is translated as CASTINRHMNTEAFF.

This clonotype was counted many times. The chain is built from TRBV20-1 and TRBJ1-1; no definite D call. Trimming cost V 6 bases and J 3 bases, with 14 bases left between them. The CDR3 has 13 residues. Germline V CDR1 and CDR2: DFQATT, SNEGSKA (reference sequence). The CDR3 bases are TGCAGTGCGGCGGCGGGGTCCCACACTGAAGCTTTCTTT. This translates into CSAAAGSHTEAFF.

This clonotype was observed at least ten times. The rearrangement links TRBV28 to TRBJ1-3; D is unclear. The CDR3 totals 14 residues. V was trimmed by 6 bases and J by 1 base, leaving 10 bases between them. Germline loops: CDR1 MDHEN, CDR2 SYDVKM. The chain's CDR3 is CASREATSGNTIYF. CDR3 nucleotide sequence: TGTGCCAGCAGAGAAGCCACTTCTGGAAACACCATATATTTT.

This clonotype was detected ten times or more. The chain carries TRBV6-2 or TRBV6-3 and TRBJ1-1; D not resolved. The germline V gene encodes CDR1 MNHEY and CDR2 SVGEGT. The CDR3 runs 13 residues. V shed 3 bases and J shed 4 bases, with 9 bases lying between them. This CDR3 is CASSYKVGTEAFF. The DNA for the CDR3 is TGTGCCAGCAGTTATAAGGTTGGCACTGAAGCTTTCTTT.

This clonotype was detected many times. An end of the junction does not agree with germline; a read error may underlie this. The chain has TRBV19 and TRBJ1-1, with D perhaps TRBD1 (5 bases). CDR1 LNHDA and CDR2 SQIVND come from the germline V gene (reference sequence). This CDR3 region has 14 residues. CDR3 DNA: TGTGCCAGTAGTATCCAGGGACCCAACACTGAAACTTTCTTT. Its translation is CASSIQGPNTETFF.

CDR3 in DNA: TGTGCCAGCAGTGAAGCGGCCGGGACCCAAGAGACCCAGTACTTC. Its protein is CASSEAAGTQETQYF. The genes are TRBV6-1 and TRBJ2-5; D possibly matches TRBD1 or TRBD2 (5 bases each). The CDR3 totals 15 residues. Trimming removed 0 bases at V and 1 base at J, with 9 bases between. The germline V gene has CDR1 MNHNS and CDR2 SASEGT.

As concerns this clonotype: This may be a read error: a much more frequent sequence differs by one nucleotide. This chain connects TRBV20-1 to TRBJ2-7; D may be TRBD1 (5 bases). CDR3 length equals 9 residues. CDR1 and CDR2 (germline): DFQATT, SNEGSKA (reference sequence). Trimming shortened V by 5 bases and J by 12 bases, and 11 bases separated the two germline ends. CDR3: CSAGAKLYF. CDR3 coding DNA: TGCAGTGCTGGGGCAAAGCTGTACTTC.

CDR3 amino acids: CASSQWDRRNTEAFF. Here the CDR3 DNA reads TGTGCCAGCAGTCAGTGGGACAGGAGGAACACTGAAGCTTTCTTT. This sequence joins TRBV27 and TRBJ1-1, with 8 bases fitting TRBD1. The germline CDR1 and CDR2 sequences are MNHEY and SMNVEV (reference sequence). J gave up 1 base and V 5 bases, and 6 bases lay outside the gene matches. There are 15 residues in the CDR3.

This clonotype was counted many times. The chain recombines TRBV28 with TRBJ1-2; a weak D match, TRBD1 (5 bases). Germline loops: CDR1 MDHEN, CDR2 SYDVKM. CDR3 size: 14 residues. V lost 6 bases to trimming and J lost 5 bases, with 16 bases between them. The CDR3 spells CASRSGAFIYGYTF. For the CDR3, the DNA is TGTGCCAGCAGGTCCGGGGCCTTCATTTATGGCTACACCTTC.

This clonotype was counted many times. This CDR3 reads CASSLVVGGDYGYTF. As DNA, the CDR3 is TGTGCCAGCAGCTTAGTAGTCGGCGGAGACTATGGCTACACCTTC. The rearrangement joins TRBV7-9 to TRBJ1-2; no firm D call. The CDR3 runs 15 residues. Trimming shortened V by 1 base and J by 3 bases, and 12 bases separated the two germline ends. Germline V lookup: CDR1 SEHNR, CDR2 FQNEAQ (reference sequence).